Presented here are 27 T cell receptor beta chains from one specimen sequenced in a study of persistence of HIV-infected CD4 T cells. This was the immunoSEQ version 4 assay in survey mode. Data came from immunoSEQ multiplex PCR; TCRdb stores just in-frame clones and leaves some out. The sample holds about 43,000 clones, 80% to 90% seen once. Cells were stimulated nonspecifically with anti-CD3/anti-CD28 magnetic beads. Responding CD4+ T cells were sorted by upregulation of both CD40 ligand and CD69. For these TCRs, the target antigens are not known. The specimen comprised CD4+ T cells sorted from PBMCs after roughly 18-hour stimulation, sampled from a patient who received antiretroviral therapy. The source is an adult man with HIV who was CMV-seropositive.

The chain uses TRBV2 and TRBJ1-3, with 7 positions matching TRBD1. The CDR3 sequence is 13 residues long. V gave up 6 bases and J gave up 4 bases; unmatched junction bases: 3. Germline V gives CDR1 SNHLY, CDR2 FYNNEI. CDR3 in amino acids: CASRAQGGNTIYF. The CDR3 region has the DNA TGTGCCAGCAGAGCACAGGGGGGAAACACCATATATTTT.

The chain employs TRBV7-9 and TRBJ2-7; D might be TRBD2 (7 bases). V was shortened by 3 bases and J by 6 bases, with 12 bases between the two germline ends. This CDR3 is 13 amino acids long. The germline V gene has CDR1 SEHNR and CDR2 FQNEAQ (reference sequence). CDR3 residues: CASSLRGGSEQYF. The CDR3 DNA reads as TGTGCCAGCAGCTTGAGGGGGGGAAGCGAGCAGTACTTC. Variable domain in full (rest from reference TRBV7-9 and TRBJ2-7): DTGVSQNPRHKITKRGQNVTFRCDPISEHNRLYWYRQTLGQGPEFLTYFQNEAQLEKSRLLSDRFSAERPKGSFSTLEIQRTEQGDSAMYLCASSLRGGSEQYFGPGTRLTVT.

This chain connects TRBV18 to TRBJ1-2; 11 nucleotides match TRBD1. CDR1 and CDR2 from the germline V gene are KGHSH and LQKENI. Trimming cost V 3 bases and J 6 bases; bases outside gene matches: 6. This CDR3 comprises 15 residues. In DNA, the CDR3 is TGTGCCAGCTCACCCACGGGACAGGGGGGGAATGGCTACACCTTC. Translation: CASSPTGQGGNGYTF. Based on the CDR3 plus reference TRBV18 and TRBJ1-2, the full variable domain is NAGVMQNPRHLVRRRGQEARLRCSPMKGHSHVYWYRQLPEEGLKFMVYLQKENIIDESGMPKERFSAEFPKEGPSILRIQQVVRGDSAAYFCASSPTGQGGNGYTFGSGTRLTVV.

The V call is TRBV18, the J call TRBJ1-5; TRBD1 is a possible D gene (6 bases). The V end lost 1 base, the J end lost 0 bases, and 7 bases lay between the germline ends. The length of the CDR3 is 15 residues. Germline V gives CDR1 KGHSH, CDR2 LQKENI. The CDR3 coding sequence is TGTGCCAGCTCACCACAAGGGGGTAGCAATCAGCCCCAGCATTTT. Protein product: CASSPQGGSNQPQHF. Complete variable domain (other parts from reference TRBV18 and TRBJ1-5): NAGVMQNPRHLVRRRGQEARLRCSPMKGHSHVYWYRQLPEEGLKFMVYLQKENIIDESGMPKERFSAEFPKEGPSILRIQQVVRGDSAAYFCASSPQGGSNQPQHFGDGTRLSIL.

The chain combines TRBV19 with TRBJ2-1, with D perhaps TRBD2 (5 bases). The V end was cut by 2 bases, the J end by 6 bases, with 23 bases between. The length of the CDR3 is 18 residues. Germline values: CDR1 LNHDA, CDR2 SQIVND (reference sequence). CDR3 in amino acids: CASSITIRALVGGNEQFF. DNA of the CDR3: TGTGCCAGTAGTATAACGATTCGGGCCCTAGTAGGAGGCAATGAGCAGTTCTTC.

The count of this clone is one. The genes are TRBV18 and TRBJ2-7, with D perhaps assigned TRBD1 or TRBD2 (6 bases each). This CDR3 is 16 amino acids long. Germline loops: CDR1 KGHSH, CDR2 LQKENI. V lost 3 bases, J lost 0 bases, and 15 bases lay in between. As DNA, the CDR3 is TGTGCCAGCTCACCGGGGGGCACACCCAGCTCCTACGAGCAGTACTTC. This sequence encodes CASSPGGTPSSYEQYF.

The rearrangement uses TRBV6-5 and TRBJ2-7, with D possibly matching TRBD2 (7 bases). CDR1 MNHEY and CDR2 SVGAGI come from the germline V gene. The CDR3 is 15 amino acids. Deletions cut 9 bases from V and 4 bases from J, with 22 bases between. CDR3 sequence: CASWGGAPSFYEQYF. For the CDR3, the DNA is TGTGCCAGTTGGGGGGGCGCCCCTTCTTTTTACGAGCAGTACTTC.

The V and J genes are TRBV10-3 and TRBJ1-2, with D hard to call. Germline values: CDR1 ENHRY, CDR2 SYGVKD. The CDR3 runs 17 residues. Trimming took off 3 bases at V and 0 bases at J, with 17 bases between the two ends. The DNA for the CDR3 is TGTGCCATCAGTGATGAGCGGGCCGGGCGAGCTAACTATGGCTACACCTTC. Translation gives CAISDERAGRANYGYTF.

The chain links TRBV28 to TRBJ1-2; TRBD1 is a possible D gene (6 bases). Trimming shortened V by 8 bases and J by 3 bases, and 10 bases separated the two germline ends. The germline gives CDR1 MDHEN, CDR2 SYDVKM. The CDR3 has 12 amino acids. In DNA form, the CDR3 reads TGTGCCAGCTACAGGACAGACTATGGCTACACCTTC. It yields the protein CASYRTDYGYTF.

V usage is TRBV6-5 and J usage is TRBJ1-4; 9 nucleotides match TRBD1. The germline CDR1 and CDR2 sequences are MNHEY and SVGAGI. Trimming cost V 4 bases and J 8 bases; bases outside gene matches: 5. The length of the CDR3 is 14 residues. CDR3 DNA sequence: TGTGCCAGCAGTTCACAGGGGGCTGGGGAAAAACTGTTTTTT. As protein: CASSSQGAGEKLFF.

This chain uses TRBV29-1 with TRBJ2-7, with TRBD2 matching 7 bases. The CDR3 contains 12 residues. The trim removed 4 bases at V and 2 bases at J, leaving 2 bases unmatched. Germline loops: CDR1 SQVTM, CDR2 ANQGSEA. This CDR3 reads CSVGGGTYEQYF. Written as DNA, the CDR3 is TGCAGCGTTGGCGGGGGTACCTACGAGCAGTACTTC.

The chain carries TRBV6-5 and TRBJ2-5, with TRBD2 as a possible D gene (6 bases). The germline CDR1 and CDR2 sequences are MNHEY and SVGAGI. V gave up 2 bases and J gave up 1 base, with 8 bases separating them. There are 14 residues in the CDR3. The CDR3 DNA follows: TGTGCCAGCAGTTACGGAGCGGGCCAAGAGACCCAGTACTTC. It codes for CASSYGAGQETQYF.

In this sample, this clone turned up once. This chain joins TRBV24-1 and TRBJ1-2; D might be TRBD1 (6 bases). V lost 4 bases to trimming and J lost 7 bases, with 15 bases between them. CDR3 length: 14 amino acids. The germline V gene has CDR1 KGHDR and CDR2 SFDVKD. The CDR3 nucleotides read TGTGCCACCAGTGAACCGGGGGCGCGGGGTGGCTACACCTTC. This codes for CATSEPGARGGYTF.

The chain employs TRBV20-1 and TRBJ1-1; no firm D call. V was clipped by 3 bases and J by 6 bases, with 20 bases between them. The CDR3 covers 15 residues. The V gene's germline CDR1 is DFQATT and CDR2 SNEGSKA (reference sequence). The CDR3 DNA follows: TGCAGTGCTAGTGGTCTTTTGGGAAGGTTATCTGAAGCTTTCTTT. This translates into CSASGLLGRLSEAFF.

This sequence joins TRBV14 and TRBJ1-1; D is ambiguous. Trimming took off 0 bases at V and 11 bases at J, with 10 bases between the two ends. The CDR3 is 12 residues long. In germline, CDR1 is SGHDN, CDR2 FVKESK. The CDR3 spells CASSQDGSSAFF. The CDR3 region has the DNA TGTGCCAGCAGCCAAGACGGCAGTTCGGCTTTCTTT.

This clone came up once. The CDR3 loop reads CASSSGSQAVYEQYF. Written as DNA, the CDR3 is TGTGCCAGCAGTTCGGGATCACAGGCCGTTTACGAGCAGTACTTC. This chain uses TRBV27 with TRBJ2-7, with D perhaps being TRBD1 or TRBD2 (5 bases each). The CDR3 runs 15 residues. Germline lookup yields CDR1 MNHEY and CDR2 SMNVEV (reference sequence). V lost 4 bases and J 4 bases, leaving 17 bases between the germline ends.

CDR3 sequence reads: CASSLAGQGGGYTF. The CDR3 region has the DNA TGCGCCAGCAGCTTGGCAGGACAGGGTGGCGGCTACACCTTC. The chain joins TRBV5-1 to TRBJ1-2; TRBD1 aligns across 8 bases. Trimming took 0 bases from V and 8 from J; bases not matched to a gene: 6. Looked up from germline, CDR1 is SGHRS and CDR2 is YFSETQ. The CDR3 totals 14 residues.

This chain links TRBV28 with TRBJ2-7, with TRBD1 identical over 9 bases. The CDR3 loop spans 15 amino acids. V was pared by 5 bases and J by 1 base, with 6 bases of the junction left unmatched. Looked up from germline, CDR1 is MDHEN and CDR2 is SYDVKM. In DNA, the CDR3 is TGTGCCAGCAGTATCCGGACAGGGGAGTCCTACGAGCAGTACTTC. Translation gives CASSIRTGESYEQYF.

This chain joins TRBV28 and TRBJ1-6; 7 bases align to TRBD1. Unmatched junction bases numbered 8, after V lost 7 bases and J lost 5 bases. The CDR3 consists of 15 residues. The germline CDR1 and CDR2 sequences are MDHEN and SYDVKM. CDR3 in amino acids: CASKSLDRDNSPLHF. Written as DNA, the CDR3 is TGTGCCAGCAAAAGCCTCGACAGGGATAATTCACCCCTCCACTTT.

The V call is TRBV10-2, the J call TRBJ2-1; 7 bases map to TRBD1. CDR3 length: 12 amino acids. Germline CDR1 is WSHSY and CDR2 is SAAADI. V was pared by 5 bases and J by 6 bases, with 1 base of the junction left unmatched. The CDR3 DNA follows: TGCGCCAGCAGTCCAGGGGGCAATGAGCAGTTCTTC. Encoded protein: CASSPGGNEQFF.

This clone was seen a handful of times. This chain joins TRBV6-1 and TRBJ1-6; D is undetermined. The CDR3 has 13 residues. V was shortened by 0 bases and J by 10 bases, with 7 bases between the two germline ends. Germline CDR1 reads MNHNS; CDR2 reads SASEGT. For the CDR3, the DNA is TGTGCCAGCAGTGAAGCCCGAGACTCACCCCTCCACTTT. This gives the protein CASSEARDSPLHF.

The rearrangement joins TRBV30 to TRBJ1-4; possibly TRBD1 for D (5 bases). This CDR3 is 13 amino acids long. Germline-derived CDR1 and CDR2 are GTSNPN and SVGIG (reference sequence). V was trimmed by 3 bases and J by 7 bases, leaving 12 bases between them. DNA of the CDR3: TGTGCCTGGAGACAGGCCGCGGGTGAAAAACTGTTTTTT. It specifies CAWRQAAGEKLFF.

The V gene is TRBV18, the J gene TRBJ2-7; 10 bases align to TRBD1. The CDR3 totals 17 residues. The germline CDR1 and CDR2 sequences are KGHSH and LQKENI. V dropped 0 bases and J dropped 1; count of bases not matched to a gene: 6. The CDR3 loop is CASSPPKGDRGSYEQYF. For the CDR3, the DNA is TGTGCCAGCTCACCACCGAAAGGGGACAGGGGTTCCTACGAGCAGTACTTC.

In DNA form, the CDR3 reads TGTGCCAGCTCTCGTATTACAGGGGGCGTGGAGGGCTACACCTTC. It encodes CASSRITGGVEGYTF. J is TRBJ1-2 and V is TRBV18, with 9 bases fitting TRBD1. The CDR3 is 15 residues long. Germline V lookup: CDR1 KGHSH, CDR2 LQKENI. V lost 6 bases to trimming and J lost 8 bases; unmatched junction nucleotides: 13.

This chain's CDR3 is CASSHPTSGSNEKLFF. CDR3 DNA: TGTGCCAGCAGCCACCCGACGTCGGGGTCGAATGAAAAACTGTTTTTT. The chain is built from TRBV14 and TRBJ1-4; D not resolved. The CDR3 consists of 16 residues. With 3 bases removed from V and 5 bases from J, the gap between germline ends came to 16 bases. The germline CDR1 and CDR2 sequences are SGHDN and FVKESK.

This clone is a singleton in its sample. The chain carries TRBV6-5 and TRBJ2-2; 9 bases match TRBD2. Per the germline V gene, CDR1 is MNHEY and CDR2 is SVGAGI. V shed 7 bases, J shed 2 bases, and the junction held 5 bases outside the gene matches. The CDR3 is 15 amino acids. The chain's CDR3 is CASTRGTSNTGELFF. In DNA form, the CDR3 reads TGTGCCAGCACCCGGGGGACTAGCAACACCGGGGAGCTGTTTTTT.

CDR3: CASSFSGAISGNTIYF. CDR3 DNA: TGTGCCAGCAGTTTTTCAGGGGCTATCTCTGGAAACACCATATATTTT. The chain is built from TRBV28 and TRBJ1-3, with a tentative D call TRBD1 (6 bases). Germline V CDR1 and CDR2: MDHEN, SYDVKM. The length of the CDR3 is 16 residues. V was shortened by 3 bases and J by 0 bases, with 12 bases between the two germline ends.